This TCR beta chain was retrieved from a study of cytomegalovirus exposure and HLA in healthy donors. The PCR used 60 Vbeta and 13 Jbeta primers. The method was immunoSEQ multiplex PCR; TCRdb's version includes in-frame clones alone and lacks a portion of them. The table includes approximately 150,000 clones, about four fifths detected once. CDR1 is LNHNV, CDR2 YYDKDF, per germline (reference sequence). The CDR3 sequence is 11 residues long. V lost 3 bases to trimming and J lost 13 bases, with 12 bases between them. Notes on the study in general: Sequence variants that were highly shared formed a cluster that was likely a sequencing artifact. In a later analysis, across HLA loci, associated TCR counts were highest for DRB1, lowest for HLA-C. V- and J-gene trimming in TCR beta was tied to a missense DCLRE1C variant by an analysis performed later.

Donors were ostensibly healthy at sampling, although undocumented immune exposures were probable. In the case of this clone: Its antigen is not known.

The sequencing sample was made of PBMCs. This clonotype was sampled from a man younger than 35 in good health and CMV-seropositive. The chain combines TRBV15 with TRBJ1-1; unclear D gene. This chain's CDR3 is CATSSNGEDFF. For the CDR3, the DNA is TGTGCCACCAGCAGCAATGGAGAGGATTTCTTT.